This is a list of T cell receptor beta chains from one sample in a study of response to subunit inactivated influenza vaccine. From the RT-PCR reads, TCRdb called clonotypes with MiXCR, one entry per CDR3 protein. This sample has 630,000 or so distinct CDR3 sequences, with 15% to 19% found just once. Source: PBMCs from blood, taken roughly 12 days after vaccination. The receptors were sampled from a man over 45 who received an inactivated influenza vaccine. Each CDR3 is given with its conserved first and last residue. D genes are given only for firm matches. The size field is filled for only some rows; it gives once, few, many or a size class.

J gene,V gene,D gene,clone size,CDR3 protein,CDR3 DNA
TRBJ2-3,TRBV6-1,NA,many,CATSDWGGSNTQYF,TGTGCCACCAGTGATTGGGGGGGCAGCAATACGCAGTATTTT
TRBJ2-7,TRBV7-2,TRBD1,NA,CASSLVQGAREQYF,TGTGCCAGCAGCTTAGTGCAGGGGGCGAGGGAGCAGTACTTC
TRBJ2-7,TRBV11-2,NA,NA,CASSLRSGGPKHSYEQYF,TGTGCCAGCAGCTTAAGGAGTGGGGGGCCTAAACACTCCTACGAGCAGTACTTC
TRBJ2-7,TRBV7-9,NA,few,CASTADYEQYF,TGTGCCAGCACAGCCGACTACGAGCAGTACTTC
TRBJ2-2,TRBV20-1,NA,NA,CSASWQGEELFF,TGCAGTGCTAGTTGGCAGGGCGAGGAGCTGTTTTTT
TRBJ1-5,TRBV7-2,NA,NA,CASSSDRDQPQHF,TGTGCCAGCAGCTCAGACAGAGATCAGCCCCAGCATTTT
TRBJ2-1,TRBV7-2,NA,NA,CASSARRGIWDNEQFF,TGTGCCAGCAGCGCCCGAAGGGGGATCTGGGACAATGAGCAGTTCTTC
TRBJ1-2,TRBV20-1,NA,few,CSAPPRGAHYGYTF,TGCAGTGCTCCGCCGCGGGGGGCTCACTATGGCTACACCTTC
TRBJ2-1,TRBV12-3/TRBV12-4,NA,few,CASSLNHNEQFF,TGTGCCAGCAGCCTGAATCACAATGAGCAGTTCTTC
TRBJ2-2,TRBV18,TRBD2,NA,CASSPLGTTMNTGELFF,TGTGCCAGCTCACCTTTAGGGACTACCATGAACACCGGGGAGCTGTTTTTT
TRBJ2-7,TRBV7-3,TRBD2,NA,CASSPGGSGRSSEQYF,TGTGCCAGCAGCCCTGGGGGTAGCGGGAGGTCTAGCGAGCAGTACTTC
TRBJ2-1,TRBV6-2/TRBV6-3,NA,few,CASSYPSGEQFF,TGTGCCAGCAGTTACCCTTCCGGTGAGCAGTTCTTC
TRBJ2-3,TRBV24-1,NA,few,CATSDPDSIPDTQYF,TGTGCCACCAGTGATCCTGACAGCATCCCAGATACGCAGTATTTT
TRBJ2-7,TRBV5-1,TRBD1,many,CASSLSHRGYEQYF,TGCGCCAGCAGCTTGTCGCACAGGGGCTACGAGCAGTACTTC
TRBJ2-1,TRBV20-1,TRBD2,few,CSARTSGRAGSNEQFF,TGCAGTGCTCGGACTAGCGGGAGGGCCGGATCGAATGAGCAGTTCTTC
TRBJ1-1,TRBV9,TRBD1,NA,CASSVAGGDRGVTEAFF,TGTGCCAGCAGCGTAGCGGGGGGTGACAGGGGGGTCACTGAAGCTTTCTTT
TRBJ1-6,TRBV7-9,TRBD1,few,CASSLTGAKSPLHF,TGTGCCAGCAGCTTGACAGGGGCCAAATCACCCCTCCACTTT
TRBJ2-7,TRBV6-1,TRBD2,few,CASKGRGGIYEQYF,TGTGCCAGCAAGGGGCGGGGGGGTATCTACGAGCAGTACTTC
TRBJ2-1,TRBV7-2,TRBD2,many,CASSLWTSGTYNEQFF,TGTGCCAGCAGCCTATGGACTAGCGGGACCTACAATGAGCAGTTCTTC
TRBJ1-1,TRBV6-2/TRBV6-3,TRBD1,NA,CASSSQGAEAFF,TGTGCCAGCAGTTCACAGGGGGCTGAAGCTTTCTTT
TRBJ2-2,TRBV20-1,NA,NA,CSASDRVVAGSNTGELFF,TGCAGTGCTAGCGACAGGGTGGTAGCGGGCTCGAACACCGGGGAGCTGTTTTTT
TRBJ2-2,TRBV4-2,NA,few,CASSRNQHRAGTGELFF,TGTGCCAGCAGCCGAAACCAACACAGGGCAGGAACCGGGGAGCTGTTTTTT
TRBJ1-6,TRBV12-3/TRBV12-4,NA,NA,CASASSYNSPLHF,TGTGCCAGCGCCTCCTCCTATAATTCACCCCTCCACTTT
TRBJ2-1,TRBV7-9,TRBD2,NA,CASSYLAGDYNEQFF,TGTGCCAGCAGCTACTTAGCGGGAGACTACAATGAGCAGTTCTTC
TRBJ2-5,TRBV4-3,NA,NA,CASSQVFGKTQYF,TGCGCCAGCAGCCAAGTGTTCGGGAAGACCCAGTACTTC
TRBJ2-7,TRBV3-1,NA,NA,CASSQATVYEQYF,TGTGCCAGCAGCCAAGCCACGGTGTACGAGCAGTACTTC
TRBJ1-2,TRBV4-3,NA,NA,CASSQASGTGYGYTF,TGCGCCAGCAGCCAGGCCTCCGGGACGGGCTATGGCTACACCTTC
TRBJ1-3,TRBV5-5,NA,few,CASSQTRAFSGNTIYF,TGTGCCAGCAGCCAGACTCGGGCTTTTTCTGGAAACACCATATATTTT
TRBJ2-3,TRBV5-1,NA,many,CASSLGTVPTDTQYF,TGCGCCAGCAGCTTGGGTACAGTGCCCACAGATACGCAGTATTTT
TRBJ2-1,TRBV4-3,TRBD2,few,CASSPGLAGSDSYNEQFF,TGCGCCAGCAGCCCGGGACTAGCGGGATCCGACTCCTACAATGAGCAGTTCTTC
TRBJ2-1,TRBV24-1,TRBD1,few,CATSDPLSGTGKNNEQFF,TGTGCCACCAGTGATCCCTTGTCTGGGACAGGGAAAAACAATGAGCAGTTCTTC
TRBJ2-7,TRBV29-1,TRBD2,many,CSVEGRGGHYEQYF,TGCAGCGTTGAAGGGCGGGGGGGCCACTACGAGCAGTACTTC
TRBJ2-2,TRBV20-1,NA,few,CSADIEPNTGELFF,TGCAGTGCTGATATCGAGCCGAACACCGGGGAGCTGTTTTTT
TRBJ2-1,TRBV5-1,TRBD2,NA,CASSLMASGRGNEQFF,TGCGCCAGCAGCTTAATGGCTAGCGGGAGGGGTAATGAGCAGTTCTTC
TRBJ2-1,TRBV28,NA,few,CASSGLGVGNYNEQFF,TGTGCCAGCAGCGGCCTTGGTGTCGGGAACTACAATGAGCAGTTCTTC
TRBJ2-1,TRBV12-3/TRBV12-4,NA,NA,CASSHRGNEQFF,TGTGCCAGCAGCCACCGCGGCAATGAGCAGTTCTTC
TRBJ2-1,TRBV11-1,NA,few,CASSYRTGGLVPYNEQFF,TGTGCCAGCAGCTATAGAACAGGAGGGCTAGTGCCCTACAATGAGCAGTTCTTC
TRBJ2-2,TRBV11-2,NA,few,CASSLSTVGELFF,TGTGCCAGCAGCTTATCGACAGTCGGGGAGCTGTTTTTT
TRBJ2-7,TRBV7-9,TRBD1,NA,CASTRDSYEQYF,TGTGCCAGCACCCGGGACAGTTACGAGCAGTACTTC